These 5 T cell receptor beta chains share one sample of origin, sequenced in a study of response to subunit inactivated influenza vaccine. TCRdb independently ran MiXCR on the RT-PCR reads; one entry per CDR3 protein. This table has roughly 550,000 distinct CDR3 sequences, under 25% appearing once. The data also belong to a second study, concerning T cells expressing NK-cell markers. That source notes: TCR beta libraries carry UMIs added by 5'RACE template switching.

Sequencing was performed on CD4+ T cells sorted from PBMCs, taken 12 days after vaccination. The origin of the receptors is a man over 45 who received an inactivated influenza vaccine.

V gene TRBV7-2 combines with J gene TRBJ2-2, with TRBD2 as a possible D gene (6 bases). Germline V gene sequence: CDR1 SGHTA, CDR2 FQGNSA. The CDR3 runs to 14 residues. Trimming removed 5 bases at V and 6 bases at J, with 13 bases between. CDR3 residues: CASSAQTSPGELFF. The CDR3 bases are TGTGCCAGCAGCGCACAAACTAGCCCCGGGGAGCTGTTTTTT.

The V call is TRBV5-1, the J call TRBJ2-5; a weak D match, TRBD2 (7 bases). The V end lost 0 bases, the J end lost 4 bases, and 13 bases lay between the germline ends. CDR1 and CDR2 from the germline V gene are SGHRS and YFSETQ. There are 15 residues in the CDR3. This CDR3 is CASSLERGAGETQYF. The DNA of the CDR3 is TGCGCCAGCAGCTTGGAACGGGGGGCGGGAGAGACCCAGTACTTC.

In its sample, this clonotype was seen a few times. The chain carries TRBV10-3 and TRBJ2-7, with 8 positions matching TRBD1. The germline V gene encodes CDR1 ENHRY and CDR2 SYGVKD. The length of the CDR3 is 14 residues. Trimming removed 2 bases from V and 3 bases from J; junction bases left unmatched: 3. DNA for the CDR3: TGTGCCATCAGTGAGCAGACAGGGGTCTACGAGCAGTACTTC. Residues: CAISEQTGVYEQYF.

The chain links TRBV4-2 to TRBJ2-7, with 8 bases lining up with TRBD1. V shed 5 bases and J 6 bases; nucleotides not matched to a gene: 15. CDR1 LGHNA and CDR2 YNFKEQ come from the germline V gene. The CDR3 sequence is 16 residues long. CDR3 nucleotide sequence: TGTGCCAGCAGCTTCGGAGGGGCATGGACAGGGCTCGAGCAGTACTTC. Amino acid sequence: CASSFGGAWTGLEQYF.

A few counts support this clonotype. The chain combines TRBV6-5 with TRBJ2-7, with 12 positions matching TRBD2. The CDR3 totals 15 residues. The junction had 3 bases not matched to a gene; V was cut back by 3 bases and J by 3 bases. Germline lookup yields CDR1 MNHEY and CDR2 SVGAGI. The CDR3 loop is CASSYSLAGGYEQYF. The CDR3 DNA reads as TGTGCCAGCAGTTATTCACTAGCGGGAGGCTACGAGCAGTACTTC.